This TCR beta chain was found in a study of brain T cells in children with intractable seizures (dated by TCRdb to about 2021). Some background on the complete study: Resected brain tissue from 50 to 55 pediatric epilepsy surgery cases was initially screened for immune gene transcripts with a NanoString immunology panel. Among the roughly 12 selected surgery cases, pre-surgery blood was additionally sequenced for eight, leaving four cases with brain tissue only. What the study reported, not specific to this receptor: Because sequencing depth differed between pre- and post-surgery blood, the absence of clones from the pre-surgery sample may reflect undersampling. The patients' HCMV serostatus was not known, and viral specificity was inferred solely from CDR3 sequence similarity. Both public and private clones were found among the top 50 brain clonotypes, and the most abundant public CDR3 in each case closely resembled known HCMV, EBV or influenza A epitope-specific CDR3s.

About this clone itself: Its antigen is unknown. Per-nucleotide qualities are absent, and no much larger clonotype sits a single base away.

The immunoSEQ assay was used to generate TCR beta chain sequences from genomic DNA. Per the original workflow: Any CDR3 sequence that did not begin with the conserved framework cysteine at position 104 was removed by hand. Clonality was calculated as one minus the normalized Shannon's Diversity Index, with values ranging from 0 (maximal diversity) to 1 (oligoclonal). To check whether a given CDR3 had different frequencies in two samples, for example brain versus blood, chi-squared comparison-of-proportions tests were used. Public clonotypes were identified through searches of immuneACCESS, and similarity to known antiviral clonotypes was evaluated with the VDJdb browser. Drawn from immuneACCESS, this table holds only the in-frame rearrangements with V and J called that TCRdb kept. Clones are partly lost; checked studies trace under half to an unresolved V gene and leave the rest unexplained. V and J calls plus clone size are reproduced from that table; the DNA served to infer D and trimming. For this sample there are about 5,200 clones; about 90% appear just once. The top ten clones comprise just under 2% of the sample.

The time point label, as the study defines it: resected brain tissue, or blood drawn just prior to surgery. The surgery cases that showed the highest brain T cell transcript signatures were chosen for TCR beta chain sequencing of brain tissue, and of blood when it was available. Prior to surgery, the patients had been treated with at least one anti-epileptic drug. The TCR-sequenced patients were children whose drug-resistant epilepsy was caused by tuberous sclerosis complex, focal cortical dysplasia, Rasmussen encephalitis or hemimegalencephaly. The brain samples were frozen blocks of fresh, involved tissue resected during epilepsy surgery. The Monarch genomic DNA purification kit was used to extract bulk genomic DNA from unsorted brain tissue and from whole blood. This sequence was found in a boy under three years old with focal cortical dysplasia and intractable seizures. The input for sequencing was resected brain tissue, taken at surgery.

The DNA sequence is TGTGCCAGCAGACCCGACAGGGCGAACACCGGGGAGCTGTTTTTT. Translated, this gives CASRPDRANTGELFF. The chain uses TRBV6-5 and TRBJ2-2; 7 bases in the junction line up with TRBD1. Trimmed from V: 6 bases; trimmed from J: 0 bases; junction bases lacking a gene match: 4. In the germline V gene, CDR1 corresponds to MNHEY and CDR2 to SVGAGI. From the cysteine through the phenylalanine, the CDR3 covers 15 amino acids. Only the CDR3 part of the read is kept: 45 bases, read in frame from the first base.